At least ten counts were recorded for the clone carrying this TCR beta chain. CDR1 is MNHEY, CDR2 SVGEGT, per germline. V was trimmed by 3 bases and J by 8 bases, leaving 14 bases between them. This CDR3 spans 14 amino acids. Authors' processing steps: Estimation of nucleated cell counts was performed using reference gene primer amplification. Clones were sequenced by immunoSEQ multiplex PCR, and TCRdb holds only the in-frame ones, with some missing. For V, J and clone size, that table is used; D and trimming come from the DNA. Found here are approximately 110,000 clones, around 84% of them singletons; the top ten hold 2.1%. This sample is part of a study of blood T cell repertoires in COVID-19. About the study: Samples representing acute and convalescent COVID-19 were sourced from the United States, Italy and Spain. PBMCs, B-cell-depleted T cells, or T cells provided the cDNA or gDNA that made up the material.

V is TRBV6-2 or TRBV6-3 and J is TRBJ2-4; D is possibly TRBD1 (5 bases). The sample consisted of peripheral blood. The receptor's source is a human donor in a cohort sampled during active COVID-19. The DNA of the CDR3 is TGTGCCAGCAGTTATTGGGGCCCTGGTTACATTCAGTACTTC. This encodes CASSYWGPGYIQYF.